This entry lists 8 T cell receptor beta chains sequenced from one sample in a study of cytomegalovirus exposure and HLA in healthy donors. PCR employed 60 Vbeta and 13 Jbeta primers. The repertoire was sequenced with immunoSEQ multiplex PCR; TCRdb's copy has only in-frame clones and lacks some. The repertoire holds 140,000 or so clones, with 75% to 90% as singletons. Sample: PBMCs. The receptors derive from a woman aged 25 to 45 in good health and CMV-seronegative.

The chain recombines TRBV27 with TRBJ2-7; 7 nucleotides match TRBD2. CDR3 length equals 14 residues. With V trimmed by 6 bases and J by 6 bases, 11 bases remained unmatched. The germline V gene has CDR1 MNHEY and CDR2 SMNVEV (reference sequence). The CDR3 reads CASRPGLAVAEQYF. The CDR3 region has the DNA TGTGCCAGCAGGCCGGGGCTAGCGGTTGCCGAGCAGTACTTC.

The chain joins TRBV18 to TRBJ1-5; 10 bases line up with TRBD1. CDR3 length: 16 residues. The V gene's germline CDR1 is KGHSH and CDR2 LQKENI. The trim removed 6 bases at V and 7 bases at J, leaving 12 bases unmatched. CDR3 sequence: CASSPGTGDRRQPQHF. In DNA form, the CDR3 reads TGTGCCAGCTCTCCCGGGACAGGGGACCGGCGGCAGCCCCAGCATTTT.

The V and J genes are TRBV28 and TRBJ1-2; the match to TRBD1 covers 10 bases. Germline assignment: CDR1 MDHEN and CDR2 SYDVKM. V lost 5 bases and J lost 3; bases outside the gene matches: 6. The CDR3 covers 15 residues. CDR3 region: CASSSRQGAYYGYTF. The CDR3 DNA reads as TGTGCCAGCAGTAGTCGACAGGGGGCCTACTATGGCTACACCTTC.

The J gene is TRBJ2-3, the V gene TRBV7-8; 10 bases map to TRBD2. The CDR3 has 16 residues. CDR1 and CDR2 (germline): SGHVS, FQNEAQ. V lost 7 bases and J lost 3; bases outside the gene matches: 10. CDR3 coding DNA: TGTGCCAGCACTCGGCCGGGACTAGCGTCGACAGATACGCAGTATTTT. Encoded protein: CASTRPGLASTDTQYF. Full variable domain (missing parts from reference TRBV7-8 and TRBJ2-3): GAGVSQSPRYKVAKRGQDVALRCDPISGHVSLFWYQQALGQGPEFLTYFQNEAQLDKSGLPSDRFFAERPEGSVSTLKIQRTQQEDSAVYLCASTRPGLASTDTQYFGPGTRLTVL.

The V and J genes are TRBV6-6 and TRBJ2-5; TRBD1 matches 7 bases. Germline values: CDR1 MNHNY, CDR2 SVGAGI (reference sequence). This CDR3 has 15 residues. J was trimmed by 0 bases and V by 6 bases; bases with no gene match: 7. CDR3 nucleotide sequence: TGTGCCAGCAGCCGGACAGGACAGTACCAAGAGACCCAGTACTTC. The encoded protein is CASSRTGQYQETQYF.

The gene calls are TRBV2 and TRBJ2-2, with D possibly being TRBD2 (6 bases). The germline V gene has CDR1 SNHLY and CDR2 FYNNEI. V lost 2 bases and J lost 7, with 14 bases in between. This CDR3 is 15 amino acids long. In nucleotides, the CDR3 is TGTGCCAGCAGTGAAAGTCGCGGGGCGGTCGGGGAGCTGTTTTTT. Translated: CASSESRGAVGELFF.

J is TRBJ2-4 and V is TRBV18; 9 nucleotides align to TRBD2. Germline V gene data show CDR1 as KGHSH and CDR2 as LQKENI. V gave up 0 bases and J gave up 0 bases; unmatched junction bases: 0. This CDR3 is built from 16 residues. The CDR3 loop is CASSPPSGGAKNIQYF. The DNA of the CDR3 is TGTGCCAGCTCACCACCTAGCGGGGGAGCCAAAAACATTCAGTACTTC.

The CDR3 nucleotides are TGTGCCATCGCTTCCGGGACTGCTAGCACAGATACGCAGTATTTT. This translates into CAIASGTASTDTQYF. The V call is TRBV10-3, the J call TRBJ2-3, with a tentative D call TRBD2 (6 bases). Germline V gene sequence: CDR1 ENHRY, CDR2 SYGVKD. V shed 8 bases and J shed 0 bases, with 15 bases lying between them. The CDR3 spans 15 residues.